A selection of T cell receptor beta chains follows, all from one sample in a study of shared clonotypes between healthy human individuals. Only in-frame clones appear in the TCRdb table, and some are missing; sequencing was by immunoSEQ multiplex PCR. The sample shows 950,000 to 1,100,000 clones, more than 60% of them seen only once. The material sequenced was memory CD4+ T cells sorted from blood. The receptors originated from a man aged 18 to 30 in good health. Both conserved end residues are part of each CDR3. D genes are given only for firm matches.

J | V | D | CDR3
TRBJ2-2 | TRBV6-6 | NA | CASSYDSSNTGELFF
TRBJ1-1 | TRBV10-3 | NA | CAISVGRNTEAFF
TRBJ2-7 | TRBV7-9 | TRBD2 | CASSVGSGSYSSYEQYF
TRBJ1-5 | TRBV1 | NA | CTSSRTGPIPRDF
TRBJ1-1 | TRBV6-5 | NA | CASSYKGRIRNTEAFF
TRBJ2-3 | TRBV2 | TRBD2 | CASSDPGGRTDTQYF
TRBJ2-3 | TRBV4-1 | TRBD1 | CASSPFETGTGTDTQYF
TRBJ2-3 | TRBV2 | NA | CASSRRGAVGTDTQYF
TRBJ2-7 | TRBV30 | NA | CAWSVFTGGPGEQYF
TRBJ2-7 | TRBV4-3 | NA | CASSQGDVRSSYEQYF
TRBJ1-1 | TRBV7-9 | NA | CASSPGRNTEAFF
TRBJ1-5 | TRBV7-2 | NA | CASSLGGSANQPQHF
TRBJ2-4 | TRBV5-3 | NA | CARSLSGRGRKLAKNIQYF
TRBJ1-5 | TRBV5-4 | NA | CASSSGPGLRQPQHF
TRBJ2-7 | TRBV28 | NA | CASSFRGRGRYEQYF
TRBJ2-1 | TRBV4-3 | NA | CASSRTGGEQFF
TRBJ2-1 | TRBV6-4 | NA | CASRNLIGEQFF
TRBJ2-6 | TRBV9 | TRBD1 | CASSVDRTGLAGANVLTF
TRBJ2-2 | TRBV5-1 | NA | CASRPHRETTGELFF
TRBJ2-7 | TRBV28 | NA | CASSRTRTTSYEQYF
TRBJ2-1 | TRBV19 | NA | CASSPTWRGEQFF
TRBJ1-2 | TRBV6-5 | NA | CASSDLANYGYTF
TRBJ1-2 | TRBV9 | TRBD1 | CASSEQGVSYGYTF
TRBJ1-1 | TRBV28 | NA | CASSPPRTEAFF
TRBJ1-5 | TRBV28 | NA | CASGPHTGNQPQHF
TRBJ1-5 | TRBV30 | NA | CAWSVLGGKEPQHF
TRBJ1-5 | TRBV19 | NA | CASSLEGNGQPQHF
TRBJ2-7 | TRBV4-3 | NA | CASSQDPRRDEQYF
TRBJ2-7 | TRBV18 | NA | CASRGLGQGEQYF
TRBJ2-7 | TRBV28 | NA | CASSLGQANHEQYF
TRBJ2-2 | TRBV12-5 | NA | CASGSNTGELFF
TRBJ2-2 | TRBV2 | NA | CASRYYAGELFF
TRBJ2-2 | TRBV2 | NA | CASSQMVSGTGELFF
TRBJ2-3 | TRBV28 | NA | CASSLLGSNGQYF
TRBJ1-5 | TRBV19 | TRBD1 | CASSDPGQGQPQHF
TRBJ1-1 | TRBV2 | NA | CASTSGGGLTEAFF
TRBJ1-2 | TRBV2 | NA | CASSLQGSPNYGYTF
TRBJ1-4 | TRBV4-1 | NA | CASSQYVGEKLFF
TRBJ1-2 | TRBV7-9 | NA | CASSLPGGHYGYTF
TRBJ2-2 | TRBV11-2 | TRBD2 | CASSSARGLSSGVTGELFF
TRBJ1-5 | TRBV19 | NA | CASTTTDNQPQHF
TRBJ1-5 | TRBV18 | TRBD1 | CASSLTGHNQPQHF
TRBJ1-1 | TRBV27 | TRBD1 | CASSSTGGRSTEAFF
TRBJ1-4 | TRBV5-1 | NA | CASSLGQGRVANEKLFF